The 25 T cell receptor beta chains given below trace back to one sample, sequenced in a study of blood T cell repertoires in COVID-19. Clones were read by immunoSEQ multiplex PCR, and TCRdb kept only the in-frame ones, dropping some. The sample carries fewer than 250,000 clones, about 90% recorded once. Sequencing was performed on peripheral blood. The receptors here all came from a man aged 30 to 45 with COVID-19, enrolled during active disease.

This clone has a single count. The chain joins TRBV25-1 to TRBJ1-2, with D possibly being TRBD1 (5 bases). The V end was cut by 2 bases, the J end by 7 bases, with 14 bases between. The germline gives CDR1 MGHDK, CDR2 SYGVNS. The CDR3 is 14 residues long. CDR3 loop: CASSEPSAGVGYTF. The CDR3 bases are TGTGCCAGCAGTGAACCCTCCGCGGGGGTTGGCTACACCTTC.

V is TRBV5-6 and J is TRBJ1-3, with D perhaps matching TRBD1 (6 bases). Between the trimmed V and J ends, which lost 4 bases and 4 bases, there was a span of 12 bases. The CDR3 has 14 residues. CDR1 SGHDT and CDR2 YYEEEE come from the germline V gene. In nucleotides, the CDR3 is TGTGCCAGCAGCCGCAGGGGCTCGGGAAACACCATATATTTT. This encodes CASSRRGSGNTIYF.

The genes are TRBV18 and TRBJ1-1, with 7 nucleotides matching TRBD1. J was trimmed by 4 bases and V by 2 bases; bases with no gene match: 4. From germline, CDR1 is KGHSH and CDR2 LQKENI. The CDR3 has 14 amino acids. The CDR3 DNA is TGTGCCAGCTCACCAGATAGACAGGGCACTGAAGCTTTCTTT. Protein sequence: CASSPDRQGTEAFF.

CDR3 loop: CASSEAWENSPLHF. CDR3 DNA sequence: TGTGCCAGCAGTGAGGCTTGGGAGAATTCACCCCTCCACTTT. The chain uses TRBV6-1 and TRBJ1-6, with D unclear. The CDR3 covers 14 residues. The V end lost 3 bases, the J end lost 7 bases, and 10 bases lay between the germline ends. From germline, CDR1 is MNHNS and CDR2 SASEGT.

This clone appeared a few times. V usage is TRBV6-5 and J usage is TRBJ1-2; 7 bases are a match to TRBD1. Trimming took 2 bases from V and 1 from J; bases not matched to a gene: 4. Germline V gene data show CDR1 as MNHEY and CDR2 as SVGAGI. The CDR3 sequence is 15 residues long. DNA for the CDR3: TGTGCCAGCAGTTACCTGCAGGGGGGTAACTATGGCTACACCTTC. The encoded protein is CASSYLQGGNYGYTF.

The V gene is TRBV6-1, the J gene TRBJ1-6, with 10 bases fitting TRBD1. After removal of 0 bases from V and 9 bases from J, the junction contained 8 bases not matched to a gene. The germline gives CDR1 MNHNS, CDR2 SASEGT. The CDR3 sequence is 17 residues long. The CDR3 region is CASSEATGTGVSSPLHF. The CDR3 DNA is TGTGCCAGCAGTGAAGCGACCGGGACAGGGGTAAGTTCACCCCTCCACTTT.

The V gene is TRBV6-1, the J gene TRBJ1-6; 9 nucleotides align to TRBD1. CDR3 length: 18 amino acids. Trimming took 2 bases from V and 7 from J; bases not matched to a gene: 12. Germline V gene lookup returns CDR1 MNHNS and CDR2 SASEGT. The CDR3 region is CASSEQKGGDRANSPLHF. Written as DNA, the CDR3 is TGTGCCAGCAGTGAACAGAAGGGCGGGGACAGGGCAAATTCACCCCTCCACTTT.

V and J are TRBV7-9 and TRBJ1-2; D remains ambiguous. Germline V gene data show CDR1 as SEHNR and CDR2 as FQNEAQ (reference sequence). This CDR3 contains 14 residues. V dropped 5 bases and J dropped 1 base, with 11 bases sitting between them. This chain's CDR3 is CASSRAQNNYGYTF. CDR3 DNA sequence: TGTGCCAGCAGCAGGGCGCAGAATAACTATGGCTACACCTTC.

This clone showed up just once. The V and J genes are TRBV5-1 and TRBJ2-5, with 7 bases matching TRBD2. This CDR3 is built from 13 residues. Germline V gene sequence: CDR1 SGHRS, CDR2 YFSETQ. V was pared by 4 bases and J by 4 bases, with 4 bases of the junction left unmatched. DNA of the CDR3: TGCGCCAGCAGCGGGGGGGTCCGAGAGACCCAGTACTTC. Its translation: CASSGGVRETQYF.

The CDR3 coding sequence is TGCAGCTCGCGCCCCAGGGGGCGCATGAACACTGAAGCTTTCTTT. Protein sequence: CSSRPRGRMNTEAFF. The chain couples TRBV29-1 to TRBJ1-1, with TRBD1 identical over 8 bases. The germline gives CDR1 SQVTM, CDR2 ANQGSEA. Germline trimming cut 8 bases from V and 0 bases from J; bases unmatched to any gene: 11. This CDR3 region has 15 residues.

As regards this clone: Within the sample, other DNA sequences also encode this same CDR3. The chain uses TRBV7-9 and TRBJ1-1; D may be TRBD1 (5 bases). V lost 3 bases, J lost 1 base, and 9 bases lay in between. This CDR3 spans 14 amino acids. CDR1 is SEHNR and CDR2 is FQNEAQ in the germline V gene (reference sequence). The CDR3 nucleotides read TGTGCCAGCAGCTTGGAGACAGCGAACACTGAAGCTTTCTTT. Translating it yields CASSLETANTEAFF.

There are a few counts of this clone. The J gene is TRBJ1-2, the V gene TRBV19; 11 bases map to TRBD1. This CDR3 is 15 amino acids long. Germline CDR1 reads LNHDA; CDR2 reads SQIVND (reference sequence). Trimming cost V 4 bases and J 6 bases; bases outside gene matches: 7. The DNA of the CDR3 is TGTGCCAGTAGTAGCGGACAGGGGGCCCTTCATGGCTACACCTTC. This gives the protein CASSSGQGALHGYTF.

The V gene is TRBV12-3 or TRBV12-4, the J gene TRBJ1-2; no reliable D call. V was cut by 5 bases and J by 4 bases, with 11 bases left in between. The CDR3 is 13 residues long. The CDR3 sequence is CASSPGEVYGYTF. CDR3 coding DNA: TGTGCCAGCAGTCCCGGGGAAGTCTATGGCTACACCTTC.

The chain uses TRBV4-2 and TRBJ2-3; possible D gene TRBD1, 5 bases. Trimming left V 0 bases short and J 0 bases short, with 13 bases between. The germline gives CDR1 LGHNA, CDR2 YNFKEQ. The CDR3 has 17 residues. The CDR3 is CASSQDLVGHSTDTQYF. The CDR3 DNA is TGTGCCAGCAGCCAAGATCTGGTGGGGCATAGCACAGATACGCAGTATTTT.

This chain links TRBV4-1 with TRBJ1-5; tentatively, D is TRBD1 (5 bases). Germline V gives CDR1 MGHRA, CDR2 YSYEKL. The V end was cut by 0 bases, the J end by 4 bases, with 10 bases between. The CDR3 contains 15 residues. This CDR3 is CASSQEWPGNQPQHF. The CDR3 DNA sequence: TGCGCCAGCAGCCAAGAATGGCCAGGGAATCAGCCCCAGCATTTT.

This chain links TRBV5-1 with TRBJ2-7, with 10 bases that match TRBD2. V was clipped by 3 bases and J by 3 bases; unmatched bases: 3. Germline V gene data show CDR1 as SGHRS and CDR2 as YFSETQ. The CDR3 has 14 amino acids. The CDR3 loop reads CASSSVAGGYEQYF. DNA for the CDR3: TGCGCCAGCAGCTCGGTAGCGGGGGGCTACGAGCAGTACTTC.

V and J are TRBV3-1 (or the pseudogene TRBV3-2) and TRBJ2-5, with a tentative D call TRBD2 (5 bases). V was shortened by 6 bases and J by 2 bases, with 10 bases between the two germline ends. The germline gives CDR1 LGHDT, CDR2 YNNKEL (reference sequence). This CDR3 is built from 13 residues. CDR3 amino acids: CASSPSGQETQYF. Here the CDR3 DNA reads TGTGCCAGCAGTCCGAGCGGTCAAGAGACCCAGTACTTC.

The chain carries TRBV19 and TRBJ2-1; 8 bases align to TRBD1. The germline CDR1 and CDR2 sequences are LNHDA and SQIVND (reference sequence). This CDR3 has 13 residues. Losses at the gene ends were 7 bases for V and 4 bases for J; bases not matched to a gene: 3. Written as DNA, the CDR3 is TGTGCCAGTAACAGGGGGGTTTACAATGAGCAGTTCTTC. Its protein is CASNRGVYNEQFF. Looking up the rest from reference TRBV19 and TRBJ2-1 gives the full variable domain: DGGITQSPKYLFRKEGQNVTLSCEQNLNHDAMYWYRQDPGQGLRLIYYSQIVNDFQKGDIAEGYSVSREKKESFPLTVTSAQKNPTAFYLCASNRGVYNEQFFGPGTRLTVL.

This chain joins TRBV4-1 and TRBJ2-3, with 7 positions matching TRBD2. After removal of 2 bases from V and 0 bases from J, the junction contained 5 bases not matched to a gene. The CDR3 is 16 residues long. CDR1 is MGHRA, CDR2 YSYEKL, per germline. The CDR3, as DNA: TGCGCCAGCAGCCAAAGCGGGGCCACTAGCACAGATACGCAGTATTTT. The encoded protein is CASSQSGATSTDTQYF.

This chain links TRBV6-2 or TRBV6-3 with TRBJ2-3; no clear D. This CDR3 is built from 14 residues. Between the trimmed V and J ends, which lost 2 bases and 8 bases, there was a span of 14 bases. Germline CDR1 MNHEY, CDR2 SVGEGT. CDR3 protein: CASSYIAALATQYF. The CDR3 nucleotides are TGTGCCAGCAGTTACATTGCGGCCCTGGCTACGCAGTATTTT.

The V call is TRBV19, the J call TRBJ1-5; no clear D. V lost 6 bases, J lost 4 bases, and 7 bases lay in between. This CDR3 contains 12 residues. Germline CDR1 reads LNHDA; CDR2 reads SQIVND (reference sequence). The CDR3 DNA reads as TGTGCCAGTAGACTGAGGAATCAGCCCCAGCATTTT. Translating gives CASRLRNQPQHF. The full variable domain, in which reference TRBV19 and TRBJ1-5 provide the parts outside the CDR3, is DGGITQSPKYLFRKEGQNVTLSCEQNLNHDAMYWYRQDPGQGLRLIYYSQIVNDFQKGDIAEGYSVSREKKESFPLTVTSAQKNPTAFYLCASRLRNQPQHFGDGTRLSIL.

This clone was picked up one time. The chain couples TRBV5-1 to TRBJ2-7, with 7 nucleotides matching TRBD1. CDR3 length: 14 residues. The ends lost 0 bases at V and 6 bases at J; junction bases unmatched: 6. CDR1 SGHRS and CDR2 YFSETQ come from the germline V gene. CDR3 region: CASSLETGLSEQYF. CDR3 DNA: TGCGCCAGCAGCTTGGAGACAGGGCTGAGCGAGCAGTACTTC.

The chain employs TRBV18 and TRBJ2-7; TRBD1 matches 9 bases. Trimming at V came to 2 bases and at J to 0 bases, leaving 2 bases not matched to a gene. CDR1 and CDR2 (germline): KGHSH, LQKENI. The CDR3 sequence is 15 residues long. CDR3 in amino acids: CASSPRDRASYEQYF. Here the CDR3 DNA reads TGTGCCAGCTCACCAAGGGACAGGGCCTCCTACGAGCAGTACTTC.

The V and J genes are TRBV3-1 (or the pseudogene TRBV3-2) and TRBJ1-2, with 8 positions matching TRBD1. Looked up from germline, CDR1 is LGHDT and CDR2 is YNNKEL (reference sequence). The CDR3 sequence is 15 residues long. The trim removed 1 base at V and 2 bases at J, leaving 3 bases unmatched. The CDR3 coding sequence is TGTGCCAGCAGCCAAGCCCCAGGGGGCAACTATGGCTACACCTTC. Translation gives CASSQAPGGNYGYTF.

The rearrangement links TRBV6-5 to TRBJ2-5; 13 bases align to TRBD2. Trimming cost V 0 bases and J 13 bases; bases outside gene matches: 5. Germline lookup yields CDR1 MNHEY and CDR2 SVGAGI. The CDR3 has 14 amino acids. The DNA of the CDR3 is TGTGCCAGCAGTTACTCGACTAGCGGGGGGCCGAGGTACTTC. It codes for CASSYSTSGGPRYF.